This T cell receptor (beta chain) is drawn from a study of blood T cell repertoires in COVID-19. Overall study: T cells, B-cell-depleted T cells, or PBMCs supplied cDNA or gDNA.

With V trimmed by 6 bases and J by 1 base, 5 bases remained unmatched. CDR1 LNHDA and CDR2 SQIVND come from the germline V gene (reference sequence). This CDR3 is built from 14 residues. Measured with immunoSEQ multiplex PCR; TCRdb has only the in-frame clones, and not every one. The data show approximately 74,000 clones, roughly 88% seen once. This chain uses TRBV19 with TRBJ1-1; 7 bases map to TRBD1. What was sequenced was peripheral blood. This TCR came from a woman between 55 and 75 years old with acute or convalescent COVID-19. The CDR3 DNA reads TGTGCCAGTAGCGAAGGGGGCAAGAACACTGAAGCTTTCTTT. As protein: CASSEGGKNTEAFF.